The 28 T cell receptor beta chains in this list originate from one sample, sequenced in a study of Graves' ophthalmopathy and Graves' hyperthyroidism. TCR beta CDR3 amplification used RNA transcripts. Second-round multiplex PCR came after a first-round RT-PCR that employed HTBI primers. Via MiXCR, TCRdb re-called the multiplex PCR reads, giving one row per CDR3 protein. The sample gives fewer than 400,000 distinct CDR3 sequences, approximately 20% of which show up once; 1.6% is in the top ten. Sample: peripheral blood. These receptors were taken from a woman aged 18 to 35 with Graves' ophthalmopathy.

This clonotype was recorded many times. This chain links TRBV30 with TRBJ2-3; maybe TRBD2 (5 bases). The V and J ends lost 6 bases and 0 bases respectively, with 13 bases between them. This CDR3 spans 14 amino acids. CDR1 GTSNPN and CDR2 SVGIG come from the germline V gene (reference sequence). CDR3 residues: CACARGFSTDTQYF. In DNA, the CDR3 is TGTGCCTGCGCCCGGGGTTTTAGCACAGATACGCAGTATTTT.

This clonotype came up many times. The CDR3 carries no conserved terminal phenylalanine or tryptophan, so it likely arises from a read error. This sequence joins TRBV28 and TRBJ2-7; D remains unclear. This CDR3 is built from 16 residues. Germline V gene data show CDR1 as MDHEN and CDR2 as SYDVKM. V lost 2 bases to trimming and J lost 3 bases, with 17 bases between them. For the CDR3, the DNA is TGTGCCAGCAGTTTAAGTGTAGGTTGGGTGTTCTACGAGCAGTACCTC. This gives the protein CASSLSVGWVFYEQYL.

This clonotype occurred many times. The chain couples TRBV20-1 to TRBJ1-2; TRBD1 matches at 12 bases. The CDR3 extends over 13 amino acids. CDR1 and CDR2 from the germline V gene are DFQATT and SNEGSKA (reference sequence). The V and J ends lost 3 bases and 8 bases, in that order; junction bases with no gene match: 4. The CDR3 region is CSARGQGAWGYTF. The DNA of the CDR3 is TGCAGTGCTAGGGGACAGGGGGCCTGGGGCTACACCTTC.

This clonotype came up many times. The chain carries TRBV2 and TRBJ2-4; a possible D gene is TRBD2 (5 bases). Trimming stripped 1 base from V and 0 bases from J, with 10 bases between. The length of the CDR3 is 16 residues. CDR1 is SNHLY, CDR2 FYNNEI, per germline. CDR3 region: CASSEGGGLAKNIQYF. The CDR3 nucleotides are TGTGCCAGCAGTGAAGGTGGCGGGTTAGCCAAAAACATTCAGTACTTC.

This clonotype has ten or more counts. The V gene is TRBV3-1, the J gene TRBJ1-6, with no clear D. V was clipped by 1 base and J by 7 bases, with 5 bases between them. CDR3 size: 13 residues. Per germline, CDR1 LGHDT and CDR2 YNNKEL (reference sequence). CDR3 nucleotide sequence: TGTGCCAGCAGCCAAGTCGAGAATTCACCCCTCCACTTT. It yields the protein CASSQVENSPLHF.

This clonotype was detected ten times or more. The rearrangement uses TRBV6-2 or TRBV6-3 and TRBJ1-5; tentative D call: TRBD1 (6 bases). V dropped 9 bases and J dropped 5 bases, with 20 bases sitting between them. CDR1 is MNHEY and CDR2 is SVGEGT in the germline V gene. This CDR3 region has 15 residues. The CDR3 protein is CASRRPGGEDQPQHF. The CDR3 nucleotides are TGTGCCAGTCGCCGCCCCGGGGGCGAGGATCAGCCCCAGCATTTT.

This chain uses TRBV30 with TRBJ2-5; maybe TRBD2 (6 bases). CDR1 and CDR2 from the germline V gene are GTSNPN and SVGIG (reference sequence). CDR3 length: 15 residues. V was trimmed by 0 bases and J by 2 bases, leaving 13 bases between them. This chain's CDR3 is CAWSVGTHHQETQYF. The CDR3 coding sequence is TGTGCCTGGAGTGTAGGGACTCATCATCAAGAGACCCAGTACTTC.

This clonotype showed up just a few times. The rearrangement links TRBV20-1 to TRBJ2-7; 14 bases are a match to TRBD2. Germline values: CDR1 DFQATT, CDR2 SNEGSKA (reference sequence). V trimming: 4 bases; J trimming: 5 bases; junction bases outside the gene matches: 10. This CDR3 spans 16 amino acids. The CDR3 DNA reads as TGCAGTGCTAACCCCGTAGGGACTAGCGGGAGCGACGAGCAGTACTTC. The encoded protein is CSANPVGTSGSDEQYF.

This clonotype was recorded many times. This rearrangement joins TRBV28 to TRBJ2-7, with TRBD2 matching over 12 bases. V was clipped by 2 bases and J by 5 bases; unmatched bases: 13. CDR1 and CDR2 from the germline V gene are MDHEN and SYDVKM. CDR3 length: 18 amino acids. CDR3 sequence: CASSLAGRLAGVFDEQYF. CDR3 in DNA: TGTGCCAGCAGTTTAGCCGGTAGACTAGCGGGAGTTTTCGACGAGCAGTACTTC.

There are many counts of this clonotype. The V and J genes are TRBV2 and TRBJ1-5; D gene unclear. This CDR3 has 15 amino acids. Trimming took off 7 bases at V and 7 bases at J, with 20 bases between the two ends. The germline V gene has CDR1 SNHLY and CDR2 FYNNEI. The CDR3 spells CASNLGRSFGQPQHF. The CDR3 DNA is TGTGCCAGCAACCTAGGACGGAGCTTCGGACAGCCCCAGCATTTT.

The chain couples TRBV20-1 to TRBJ2-7; tentatively, D is TRBD2 (6 bases). The CDR3 is 11 residues long. Germline V gene sequence: CDR1 DFQATT, CDR2 SNEGSKA (reference sequence). V was cut by 4 bases and J by 4 bases, with 8 bases left in between. The CDR3 DNA sequence: TGCAGTGCTATAGGAGGGTACGAGCAGTACTTC. Translating it yields CSAIGGYEQYF.

This clonotype was detected many times. This chain links TRBV12-3 or TRBV12-4 with TRBJ2-7; weak D call: TRBD1 (5 bases). V lost 4 bases, J lost 4 bases, and 17 bases lay in between. The CDR3 contains 15 residues. CDR3 loop: CASSSGKGSTYEQYF. The CDR3 coding sequence is TGTGCCAGCAGTTCAGGGAAAGGGTCCACGTACGAGCAGTACTTC.

This clonotype was seen repeatedly, ten times or more. CDR3 nucleotide sequence: TGCAGCGTTGCCAAGACTAGCGGGAGTTTCCACGAGCAGTACTTC. Translation gives CSVAKTSGSFHEQYF. The chain recombines TRBV29-1 with TRBJ2-7; TRBD2 agrees at 12 bases. CDR1 SQVTM and CDR2 ANQGSEA come from the germline V gene. The CDR3 has 15 amino acids. J lost 5 bases, V lost 4 bases, and 9 bases had no gene match.

This clonotype appeared many times. V and J are TRBV6-1 and TRBJ2-7, with D tentatively TRBD1 (6 bases). Trimming removed 6 bases from V and 2 bases from J, with 17 bases in between. The germline gives CDR1 MNHNS, CDR2 SASEGT. The CDR3 is 15 amino acids. CDR3 coding DNA: TGTGCCAGCAGACCCAGCTGGGGGCCCACCTACGAGCAGTACTTC. Protein: CASRPSWGPTYEQYF.

This clonotype appeared many times. The CDR3 region has the DNA TGTGCCAGCAGCTACCCTCCCGTAGCGGGAGGGCCTAAGGATATATACGAGCAGTACTTC. Translation: CASSYPPVAGGPKDIYEQYF. The V gene is TRBV28, the J gene TRBJ2-7, with TRBD2 matching 11 bases. The CDR3 sequence is 20 residues long. Trimming removed 6 bases from V and 4 bases from J; junction bases left unmatched: 23. From germline, CDR1 is MDHEN and CDR2 SYDVKM. The full variable domain, in which reference TRBV28 and TRBJ2-7 provide the parts outside the CDR3, is DVKVTQSSRYLVKRTGEKVFLECVQDMDHENMFWYRQDPGLGLRLIYFSYDVKMKEKGDIPEGYSVSREKKERFSLILESASTNQTSMYLCASSYPPVAGGPKDIYEQYFGPGTRLTVT.

This clonotype was detected many times. The genes are TRBV9 and TRBJ2-2; D is unresolved. This CDR3 has 14 residues. Trimming shortened V by 2 bases and J by 6 bases, and 11 bases separated the two germline ends. Germline V CDR1 and CDR2: SGDLS, YYNGEE. The CDR3 is CASSVRSGAGELFF. Written as DNA, the CDR3 is TGTGCCAGCAGCGTTAGAAGTGGGGCCGGGGAGCTGTTTTTT.

This clonotype has at least ten counts. This chain uses TRBV12-3 or TRBV12-4 with TRBJ2-5, with TRBD1 matching over 12 bases. This CDR3 spans 15 amino acids. V trimming: 6 bases; J trimming: 4 bases; junction bases outside the gene matches: 6. This chain's CDR3 is CASRWDRGRTETQYF. In DNA form, the CDR3 reads TGTGCCAGCAGATGGGACAGGGGGCGGACAGAGACCCAGTACTTC.

The rearrangement joins TRBV7-2 to TRBJ2-7; D may be TRBD1 or TRBD2 (6 bases each). Trimming left V 2 bases short and J 7 bases short, with 18 bases between. Per germline, CDR1 SGHTA and CDR2 FQGNSA. The CDR3 spans 15 residues. CDR3 coding DNA: TGTGCCAGCAGCTTAAACCAGGGGTTGGAGGGGGAGCAGTACTTC. As protein: CASSLNQGLEGEQYF.

This chain links TRBV20-1 with TRBJ2-4, with D perhaps TRBD2 (6 bases). V gave up 6 bases and J gave up 0 bases, with 12 bases separating them. The CDR3 covers 14 residues. The germline V gene has CDR1 DFQATT and CDR2 SNEGSKA (reference sequence). The CDR3 reads CSAPPGEAKNIQYF. In DNA form, the CDR3 reads TGCAGTGCACCTCCGGGGGAAGCCAAAAACATTCAGTACTTC.

This clonotype came up many times. The genes are TRBV9 and TRBJ2-5, with 12 nucleotides matching TRBD2. This CDR3 is built from 15 residues. CDR1 SGDLS and CDR2 YYNGEE come from the germline V gene. V was pared by 0 bases and J by 5 bases, with 2 bases of the junction left unmatched. CDR3 nucleotides: TGTGCCAGCAGCGTAGATACTAGCGGGAGGGAGACCCAGTACTTC. Its translation is CASSVDTSGRETQYF.

This clonotype was observed many times. This rearrangement joins TRBV28 to TRBJ2-7, with 7 bases that match TRBD1. The CDR3 sequence is 18 residues long. Unmatched junction bases numbered 16, after V lost 2 bases and J lost 3 bases. Germline lookup yields CDR1 MDHEN and CDR2 SYDVKM. The CDR3 sequence is CASSLPTGNGRDLYEQYF. CDR3 DNA sequence: TGTGCCAGCAGTTTACCGACAGGGAACGGACGGGACCTCTACGAGCAGTACTTC. Looking up the rest from reference TRBV28 and TRBJ2-7 gives the full variable domain: DVKVTQSSRYLVKRTGEKVFLECVQDMDHENMFWYRQDPGLGLRLIYFSYDVKMKEKGDIPEGYSVSREKKERFSLILESASTNQTSMYLCASSLPTGNGRDLYEQYFGPGTRLTVT.

This clonotype was recorded many times. This chain connects TRBV4-1 to TRBJ1-2; no clear D gene. CDR3 size: 13 residues. Germline V CDR1 and CDR2: MGHRA, YSYEKL. Deletions cut 1 base from V and 7 bases from J, with 10 bases between. The CDR3 spells CASSQGGESGYTF. The CDR3 DNA follows: TGCGCCAGCAGCCAAGGCGGGGAGAGTGGCTACACCTTC.

This clonotype was observed a handful of times. The rearrangement links TRBV6-5 to TRBJ1-2; TRBD1 is a possible D gene (5 bases). The germline gives CDR1 MNHEY, CDR2 SVGAGI. V shed 0 bases and J shed 0 bases, with 8 bases lying between them. This CDR3 is 15 amino acids long. The CDR3 DNA is TGTGCCAGCAGTTACTCCCGGGACCCTAACTATGGCTACACCTTC. Its translation is CASSYSRDPNYGYTF.

This clonotype was seen many times. The rearrangement uses TRBV12-3 or TRBV12-4 and TRBJ2-7; D call uncertain. CDR3 length: 15 amino acids. With 4 bases removed from V and 4 bases from J, the gap between germline ends came to 17 bases. The CDR3, as DNA: TGTGCCAGCAGTTCCTCGATCGCCTCCCCGTACGAGCAGTACTTC. Amino acid sequence: CASSSSIASPYEQYF.

This clonotype was detected only a few times. The rearrangement joins TRBV5-5 to TRBJ2-2, with D hard to call. Trimming shortened V by 2 bases and J by 0 bases, and 8 bases separated the two germline ends. Germline assignment: CDR1 SGHKS and CDR2 YYEKEE (reference sequence). This CDR3 spans 15 amino acids. Written as DNA, the CDR3 is TGTGCCAGCAGCTTTCCGTCTACGAACACCGGGGAGCTGTTTTTT. This encodes CASSFPSTNTGELFF.

At least ten counts were recorded for this clonotype. The chain carries TRBV7-9 and TRBJ2-5; 9 positions match TRBD2. The CDR3 loop spans 16 amino acids. J was trimmed by 2 bases and V by 5 bases; bases with no gene match: 9. Germline lookup yields CDR1 SEHNR and CDR2 FQNEAQ (reference sequence). This chain's CDR3 is CASSLSRLADQETQYF. Here the CDR3 DNA reads TGTGCCAGCAGCCTGTCCAGACTAGCGGATCAAGAGACCCAGTACTTC.

The table lists this clonotype with many counts. The CDR3 loop is CASSAFWGGQYEQYF. The CDR3 DNA sequence: TGTGCCAGCAGCGCTTTCTGGGGAGGACAATACGAGCAGTACTTC. The chain uses TRBV11-1 and TRBJ2-7; D may be TRBD2 (6 bases). Trimming cost V 5 bases and J 4 bases, with 18 bases left between them. The CDR3 consists of 15 residues. Germline CDR1 SGHAT, CDR2 FQDESV (reference sequence).

This clonotype showed up many times. This CDR3 reads CSVGDTVGSLHF. Written as DNA, the CDR3 is TGCAGCGTGGGGGACACGGTTGGGTCCCTCCACTTT. The chain links TRBV29-1 to TRBJ1-6; D possibly corresponds to TRBD1 (6 bases). Germline V CDR1 and CDR2: SQVTM, ANQGSEA. CDR3 length: 12 amino acids. Trimming shortened V by 6 bases and J by 14 bases, and 17 bases separated the two germline ends.